One sample yielded the 27 T cell receptor beta chains listed below, sequenced in a study of blood T cell repertoires in COVID-19. Data came from immunoSEQ multiplex PCR; TCRdb stores just in-frame clones and leaves some out. The data contain under 450,000 clones, 70% to 90% of them singletons. Material for sequencing was peripheral blood. These receptors were collected from a woman in her 40s with COVID-19, enrolled during active disease.

With regard to this clone: This sample includes further DNA sequences coding for the same CDR3. The gene calls are TRBV11-2 and TRBJ1-1; no clear D. V lost 2 bases, J lost 1 base, and 5 bases lay in between. The CDR3 length is 13 residues. Germline assignment: CDR1 SGHAT and CDR2 FQNNGV. The CDR3 loop reads CASSLTENTEAFF. The CDR3 nucleotides are TGTGCCAGCAGCTTAACAGAGAACACTGAAGCTTTCTTT.

The chain links TRBV27 to TRBJ2-7, with 9 bases matching TRBD2. Unmatched junction bases numbered 6, after V lost 8 bases and J lost 1 base. The CDR3 runs 14 residues. Germline lookup yields CDR1 MNHEY and CDR2 SMNVEV (reference sequence). The CDR3 loop is CASYSGSLSYEQYF. CDR3 DNA sequence: TGTGCCAGCTATAGCGGGAGTTTGTCCTACGAGCAGTACTTC.

The genes are TRBV20-1 and TRBJ2-7; D is possibly TRBD1 (7 bases). Trimming cost V 3 bases and J 7 bases, with 10 bases left between them. Per the germline V gene, CDR1 is DFQATT and CDR2 is SNEGSKA (reference sequence). The CDR3 contains 11 residues. For the CDR3, the DNA is TGCAGTGCTAGGACAGGGACTGAGCAGTACTTC. Protein sequence: CSARTGTEQYF.

This clone has only a few counts. The rearrangement uses TRBV7-9 and TRBJ1-1; D is perhaps TRBD1 (5 bases). The germline CDR1 and CDR2 sequences are SEHNR and FQNEAQ (reference sequence). Trimming removed 5 bases from V and 6 bases from J, with 16 bases in between. CDR3 length: 14 residues. CDR3 region: CASSPLVGGAEAFF. The CDR3 DNA is TGTGCCAGCAGCCCGCTTGTTGGGGGGGCTGAAGCTTTCTTT.

V gene TRBV28 combines with J gene TRBJ2-5; a weak D match, TRBD2 (6 bases). The CDR3 is made up of 13 amino acids. Germline V gene sequence: CDR1 MDHEN, CDR2 SYDVKM. V was clipped by 2 bases and J by 4 bases, with 8 bases between them. The CDR3 DNA sequence: TGTGCCAGCAGTTTACTGGGAGGAGAGACCCAGTACTTC. Its translation is CASSLLGGETQYF.

The chain links TRBV5-1 to TRBJ1-3; no reliable D call. Germline CDR1 and CDR2: SGHRS and YFSETQ. Trimming pared 3 bases from V and 0 bases from J, leaving 16 bases between. The length of the CDR3 is 17 residues. Here the CDR3 reads CASSSSPQSISGNTIYF. CDR3 nucleotides: TGCGCCAGCAGCTCCTCCCCACAGAGTATCTCTGGAAACACCATATATTTT.

This rearrangement joins TRBV7-2 to TRBJ1-5; D possibly corresponds to TRBD1 (6 bases). The length of the CDR3 is 15 residues. Trimming stripped 1 base from V and 7 bases from J, with 14 bases between. The germline CDR1 and CDR2 sequences are SGHTA and FQGNSA. Here the CDR3 reads CASSLEGGLGQPQHF. For the CDR3, the DNA is TGTGCCAGCAGCTTAGAGGGGGGGCTGGGGCAGCCCCAGCATTTT.

The V and J genes are TRBV9 and TRBJ1-2, with 7 bases lining up with TRBD1. Germline V gene sequence: CDR1 SGDLS, CDR2 YYNGEE. J was trimmed by 8 bases and V by 4 bases; bases with no gene match: 8. The CDR3 contains 13 residues. The CDR3 loop reads CASSQGVAAGYTF. DNA for the CDR3: TGTGCCAGCAGCCAGGGGGTTGCGGCAGGCTACACCTTC.

The gene calls are TRBV29-1 and TRBJ2-3, with 7 bases aligning to TRBD1. Germline V gene lookup returns CDR1 SQVTM and CDR2 ANQGSEA. The V segment lost 0 bases and the J segment 8 bases; nucleotides outside the gene matches: 2. The CDR3 runs 12 residues. The CDR3 reads CSVEEQGSTQYF. The DNA of the CDR3 is TGCAGCGTTGAAGAACAGGGGAGTACGCAGTATTTT.

The rearrangement links TRBV25-1 to TRBJ1-3; 7 bases agree with TRBD1. The germline V gene has CDR1 MGHDK and CDR2 SYGVNS. V shed 6 bases and J 0 bases; nucleotides not matched to a gene: 11. The CDR3 is 17 residues long. The CDR3 region is CASRERTGPVSGNTIYF. The CDR3 region has the DNA TGTGCCAGCAGGGAAAGGACAGGACCAGTCTCTGGAAACACCATATATTTT.

The chain joins TRBV11-2 to TRBJ1-3; unclear D gene. V lost 2 bases to trimming and J lost 2 bases, with 7 bases between them. CDR3 length equals 14 residues. CDR1 is SGHAT and CDR2 is FQNNGV in the germline V gene. CDR3 nucleotide sequence: TGTGCCAGCAGCTTACGAGAGACTGGAAACACCATATATTTT. Translation gives CASSLRETGNTIYF.

V is TRBV4-3 and J is TRBJ2-3; 11 positions match TRBD2. The CDR3 runs 21 residues. V shed 0 bases, J shed 9 bases, and the junction held 23 bases outside the gene matches. Germline CDR1 LGHNA, CDR2 YSLEER. CDR3 DNA: TGCGCCAGCAGCCAAGAGGGTAACAGGGGTAGCGGGAGGGCCAGGAGCGGGACGCAGTATTTT. Protein product: CASSQEGNRGSGRARSGTQYF.

The rearrangement links TRBV7-2 to TRBJ1-2; tentative D call: TRBD1 (6 bases). Trimming took 1 base from V and 0 from J, leaving 15 bases between them. The CDR3 length is 17 residues. CDR1 is SGHTA and CDR2 is FQGNSA in the germline V gene. The CDR3 loop is CASSLVWGGGTNYGYTF. Here the CDR3 DNA reads TGTGCCAGCAGCTTAGTTTGGGGAGGGGGGACTAACTATGGCTACACCTTC.

This rearrangement joins TRBV19 to TRBJ1-1; 7 nucleotides line up with TRBD1. J was trimmed by 6 bases and V by 6 bases; bases with no gene match: 10. CDR1 is LNHDA, CDR2 SQIVND, per germline (reference sequence). CDR3 length: 14 amino acids. The CDR3 DNA follows: TGTGCCAGTAGCGGAAGTACAGGGGTATCTGAAGCTTTCTTT. Translated, it gives CASSGSTGVSEAFF. Looking up the rest from reference TRBV19 and TRBJ1-1 gives the full variable domain: DGGITQSPKYLFRKEGQNVTLSCEQNLNHDAMYWYRQDPGQGLRLIYYSQIVNDFQKGDIAEGYSVSREKKESFPLTVTSAQKNPTAFYLCASSGSTGVSEAFFGQGTRLTVV.

The J gene is TRBJ1-2, the V gene TRBV7-2, with D maybe TRBD1 (5 bases). The V end lost 4 bases, the J end lost 4 bases, and 16 bases lay between the germline ends. The CDR3 length is 15 residues. Looked up from germline, CDR1 is SGHTA and CDR2 is FQGNSA. The CDR3 loop reads CASSSSVGGSYGYTF. DNA for the CDR3: TGTGCCAGCAGCTCATCCGTGGGGGGGAGCTATGGCTACACCTTC.

The V call is TRBV27, the J call TRBJ2-1, with TRBD2 identical over 10 bases. This CDR3 has 14 residues. Trimming took 2 bases from V and 9 from J; bases not matched to a gene: 4. Looked up from germline, CDR1 is MNHEY and CDR2 is SMNVEV (reference sequence). Here the CDR3 DNA reads TGTGCCAGCAGTTTAATAGCGGGAGGACTTGAGCAGTTCTTC. This encodes CASSLIAGGLEQFF.

J is TRBJ1-4 and V is TRBV6-5; 10 bases agree with TRBD1. This CDR3 spans 14 amino acids. The J segment lost 10 bases and the V segment lost 6 bases, leaving 8 bases of the junction unmatched. The germline V gene encodes CDR1 MNHEY and CDR2 SVGAGI. In DNA, the CDR3 is TGTGCCAGCAGAACCGGGACAGGGGAAAGAAAACTGTTTTTT. This codes for CASRTGTGERKLFF.

This clone has only one observation. The V gene is TRBV6-2 or TRBV6-3, the J gene TRBJ2-1; TRBD2 matches at 7 bases. The junction had 7 bases not matched to a gene; V was cut back by 3 bases and J by 5 bases. Germline lookup yields CDR1 MNHEY and CDR2 SVGEGT. The CDR3 totals 15 residues. In DNA, the CDR3 is TGTGCCAGCAGTTATCTGGCGGGAGCTGACAATGAGCAGTTCTTC. Residues: CASSYLAGADNEQFF.

The chain carries TRBV27 and TRBJ1-2; D gene ambiguous. This CDR3 region has 13 residues. V was clipped by 5 bases and J by 4 bases, with 11 bases between them. The germline V gene has CDR1 MNHEY and CDR2 SMNVEV (reference sequence). CDR3 DNA: TGTGCCAGCAGTCCCGGGATTTTCTATGGCTACACCTTC. This encodes CASSPGIFYGYTF.

The chain employs TRBV19 and TRBJ1-2, with unresolved D. The V gene lost 3 bases and the J gene lost 6 bases, with 17 bases spanning the gap. Germline lookup yields CDR1 LNHDA and CDR2 SQIVND (reference sequence). The CDR3 has 15 amino acids. This CDR3 reads CASSMIREGFDGYTF. The CDR3 region has the DNA TGTGCCAGTAGTATGATACGGGAAGGGTTTGATGGCTACACCTTC. Full variable domain (missing parts from reference TRBV19 and TRBJ1-2): DGGITQSPKYLFRKEGQNVTLSCEQNLNHDAMYWYRQDPGQGLRLIYYSQIVNDFQKGDIAEGYSVSREKKESFPLTVTSAQKNPTAFYLCASSMIREGFDGYTFGSGTRLTVV.

This chain links TRBV28 with TRBJ1-2; TRBD1 agrees at 7 bases. The V gene's germline CDR1 is MDHEN and CDR2 SYDVKM. The trim removed 4 bases at V and 8 bases at J, leaving 10 bases unmatched. The CDR3 runs to 14 residues. CDR3 loop: CASSSIRGIEGYTF. The CDR3 nucleotides are TGTGCCAGCAGTTCGATCAGGGGGATCGAAGGCTACACCTTC.

This clone was counted between two and nine times. The J gene is TRBJ1-1, the V gene TRBV10-1; 11 bases match TRBD1. The CDR3 consists of 13 residues. The V and J ends lost 6 bases and 3 bases, in that order; junction bases with no gene match: 0. Germline loops: CDR1 WNHNN, CDR2 SYGVQD (reference sequence). The CDR3 is CASRDRGHTEAFF. DNA for the CDR3: TGCGCCAGCAGGGACAGGGGGCACACTGAAGCTTTCTTT.

The V call is TRBV7-3, the J call TRBJ1-2; TRBD1 might be the D (5 bases). This CDR3 has 14 residues. CDR1 and CDR2 (germline): SGHTA, FQGTGA. With 6 bases removed from V and 2 bases from J, the gap between germline ends came to 13 bases. CDR3 loop: CASRSDPGNYGYTF. CDR3 sequence (DNA): TGTGCCAGCAGGTCCGACCCAGGGAACTATGGCTACACCTTC.

The genes are TRBV5-6 and TRBJ1-1; 8 nucleotides line up with TRBD1. Germline V CDR1 and CDR2: SGHDT, YYEEEE. The trim removed 3 bases at V and 1 base at J, leaving 5 bases unmatched. The CDR3 has 15 residues. CDR3 in DNA: TGTGCCAGCAGCTCCACCGGGACAGGGAACACTGAAGCTTTCTTT. Translated: CASSSTGTGNTEAFF.

The chain links TRBV28 to TRBJ2-1; the D is unclear. Per germline, CDR1 MDHEN and CDR2 SYDVKM. The CDR3 is made up of 16 amino acids. V lost 4 bases and J 0 bases, leaving 13 bases between the germline ends. This chain's CDR3 is CASSSPIYSSYNEQFF. The CDR3 DNA is TGTGCCAGCAGTTCTCCAATATATAGCTCCTACAATGAGCAGTTCTTC.

This sequence joins TRBV27 and TRBJ2-7, with 8 bases matching TRBD2. The CDR3 sequence is 16 residues long. V trimming: 5 bases; J trimming: 1 base; junction bases outside the gene matches: 10. Germline loops: CDR1 MNHEY, CDR2 SMNVEV (reference sequence). CDR3 amino acids: CASSASRLAPSYEQYF. In DNA, the CDR3 is TGTGCCAGCAGTGCCTCAAGACTAGCGCCTTCCTACGAGCAGTACTTC.

The rearrangement joins TRBV20-1 to TRBJ1-2; D perhaps matches TRBD1 (6 bases). Germline V CDR1 and CDR2: DFQATT, SNEGSKA (reference sequence). This CDR3 is 15 amino acids long. V was pared by 3 bases and J by 4 bases, with 18 bases between. The CDR3 loop reads CSASDTGQNLYGYTF. The CDR3 DNA reads as TGCAGTGCTAGTGACACTGGACAGAACCTCTATGGCTACACCTTC.